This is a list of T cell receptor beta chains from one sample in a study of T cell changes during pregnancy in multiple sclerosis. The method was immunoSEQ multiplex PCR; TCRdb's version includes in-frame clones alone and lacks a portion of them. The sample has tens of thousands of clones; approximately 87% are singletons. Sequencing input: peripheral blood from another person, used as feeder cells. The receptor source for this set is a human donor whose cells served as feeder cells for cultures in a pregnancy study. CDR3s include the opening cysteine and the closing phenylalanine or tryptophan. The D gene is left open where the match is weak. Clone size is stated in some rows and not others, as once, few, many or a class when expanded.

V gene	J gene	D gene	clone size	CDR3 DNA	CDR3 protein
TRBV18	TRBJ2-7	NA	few	TGTGCCAGCTCACCACAGGGACGGGAGCAGTACTTC	CASSPQGREQYF
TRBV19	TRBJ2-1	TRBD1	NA	TGTGCCAGTAGTATGGGACAGGGGACGTTCGATGAGCAGTTCTTC	CASSMGQGTFDEQFF
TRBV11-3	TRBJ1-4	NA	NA	TGTGCCAGCAGCTCCCGACACGGGGAAAAACTGTTTTTT	CASSSRHGEKLFF
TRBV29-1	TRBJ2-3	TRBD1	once	TGCAGCGCTGGGACAGGGGAAGTTTCAGATACGCAGTATTTT	CSAGTGEVSDTQYF
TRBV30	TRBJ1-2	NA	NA	TGTGCCTGGAGTCTTGGAGGGACGGGTGGCTACACCTTC	CAWSLGGTGGYTF
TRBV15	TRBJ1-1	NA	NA	TGTGCCACCAGCCGGGGGAACACTGAAGCTTTCTTT	CATSRGNTEAFF
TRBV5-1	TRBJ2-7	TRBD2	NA	TGCGCCAGCAGCTTGCTAGGCGGGAGTATCGACGAGCAGTACTTC	CASSLLGGSIDEQYF
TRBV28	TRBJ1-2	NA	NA	TGTGCCAGCACCCCGGGGATCTATGGCTACACCTTC	CASTPGIYGYTF
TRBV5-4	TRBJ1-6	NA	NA	TGTGCCAGCAGCTTGGAACTAGATAATTCACCCCTCCACTTT	CASSLELDNSPLHF
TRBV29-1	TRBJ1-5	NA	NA	TGCAGCGTTTTGGCGGGGGTAAATCAGCCCCAGCATTTT	CSVLAGVNQPQHF
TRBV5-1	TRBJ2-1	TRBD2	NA	TGCGCCAGCAGCTTGGCCCTAGCGGGGCCGCCGAATGAGCAGTTCTTC	CASSLALAGPPNEQFF
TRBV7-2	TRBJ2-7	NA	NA	TGTGCCAGCAGCTTAGTCTGGATGGGCTCCGAGTCGTACTTC	CASSLVWMGSESYF
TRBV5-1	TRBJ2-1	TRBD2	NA	TGCGCCAGCAGCTTCGGACTAGCGGGAGTCGACGAGCAGTTCTTC	CASSFGLAGVDEQFF
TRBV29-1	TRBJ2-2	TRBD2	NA	TGCAGCGTTGCCGGGAGGGCGAACACCGGGGAGCTGTTTTTT	CSVAGRANTGELFF
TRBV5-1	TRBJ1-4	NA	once	TGCGCCAGCAGCCCGCGGACTGAAGCAACTAATGAAAAACTGTTTTTT	CASSPRTEATNEKLFF
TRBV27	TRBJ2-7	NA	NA	TGTGCCAGCAGTCCCACCTACGAGCAGTACTTC	CASSPTYEQYF
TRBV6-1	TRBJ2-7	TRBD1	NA	TGTGCCAGCAGCGTACAGGGGTCCAGCTCCTACGAGCAGTACTTC	CASSVQGSSSYEQYF
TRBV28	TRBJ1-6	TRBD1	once	TGTGCCAGCGGCTCAGAGGGGACAGGGGCCTCACCCCTCCACTTT	CASGSEGTGASPLHF
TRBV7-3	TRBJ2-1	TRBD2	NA	TGTGCCAGCAGTAGGGAGCCTAGCGGGAGGGCCGCGGGTGAGCAGTTCTTC	CASSREPSGRAAGEQFF
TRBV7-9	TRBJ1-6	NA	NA	TGTGCCAGCAGCTCCGGACAACGGTGGGTTTCACCCCTCCACTTT	CASSSGQRWVSPLHF
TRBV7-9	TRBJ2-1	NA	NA	TGTGCCAGCAGCCGGGCTAGGAGCTCCTACAATGAGCAGTTCTTC	CASSRARSSYNEQFF
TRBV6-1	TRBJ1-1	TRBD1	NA	TGTGCCATCACGACAGGGGGCGCAGTCACTGAAGCTTTCTTT	CAITTGGAVTEAFF
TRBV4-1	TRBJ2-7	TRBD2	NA	TGCGCCAGTGCCCCCTCTCCGGGACTAGAGGACGAGCAGTACTTC	CASAPSPGLEDEQYF
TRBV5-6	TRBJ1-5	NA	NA	TGTGCCAGCAGCCTCAAGTTTGCAGATCAGCCCCAGCATTTT	CASSLKFADQPQHF
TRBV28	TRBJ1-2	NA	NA	TGTGCCAGCAGTTTAGGGTGGATTAACTATGGCTACACCTTC	CASSLGWINYGYTF